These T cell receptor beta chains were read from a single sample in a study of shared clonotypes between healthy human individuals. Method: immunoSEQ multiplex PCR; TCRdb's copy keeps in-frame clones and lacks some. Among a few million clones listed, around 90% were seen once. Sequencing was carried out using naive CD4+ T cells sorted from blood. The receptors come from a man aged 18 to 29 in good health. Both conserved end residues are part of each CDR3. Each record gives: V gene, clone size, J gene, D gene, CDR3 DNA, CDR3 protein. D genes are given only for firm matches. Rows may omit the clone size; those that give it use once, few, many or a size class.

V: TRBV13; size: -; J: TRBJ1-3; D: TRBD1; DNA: TGTGCCAGCAGCTTAGGCGGACAGGAGAGCTCTGGAAACACCATATATTTT; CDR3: CASSLGGQESSGNTIYF
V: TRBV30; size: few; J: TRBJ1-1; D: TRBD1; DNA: TGTGCCTGGAATCAACAGGGGGTGGGCACTGAAGCTTTCTTT; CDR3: CAWNQQGVGTEAFF
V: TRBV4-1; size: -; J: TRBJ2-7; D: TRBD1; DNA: TGCGCCAGCAGCCATCCGGGACAGACCTACGAGCAGTACTTC; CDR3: CASSHPGQTYEQYF
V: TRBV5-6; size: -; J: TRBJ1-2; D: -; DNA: TGTGCCAGCAGCTTGGCGGCAGGGGATGGCTACACCTTC; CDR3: CASSLAAGDGYTF
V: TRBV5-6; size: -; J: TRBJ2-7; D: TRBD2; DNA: TGTGCCAGCAGCTTGCTAGCGGGAGTCCAAACCCTAGGAGAGCAGTACTTC; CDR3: CASSLLAGVQTLGEQYF
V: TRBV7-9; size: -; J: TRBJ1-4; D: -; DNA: TGTGCCAGCAGCTTAGGGGGCACTACTAATGAAAAACTGTTTTTT; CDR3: CASSLGGTTNEKLFF
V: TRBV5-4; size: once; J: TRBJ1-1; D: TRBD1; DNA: TGTGCCAGCAGCTTGGGAGGACAGGGAGACACTGAAGCTTTCTTT; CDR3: CASSLGGQGDTEAFF
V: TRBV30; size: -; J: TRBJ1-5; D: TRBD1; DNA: TGTGCCTGGAGCCGGGATCGGACAGGTCGGGGCAATCAGCCCCAGCATTTT; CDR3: CAWSRDRTGRGNQPQHF
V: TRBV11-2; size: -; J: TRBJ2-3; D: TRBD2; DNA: TGTGCCAGCAGCTTAAGGTGGGAGGGCCGGACAGATACGCAGTATTTT; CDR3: CASSLRWEGRTDTQYF
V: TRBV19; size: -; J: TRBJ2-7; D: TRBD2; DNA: TGTGCCAGTAGCCCACCAGGCGGGAGGAAGTACGAGCAGTACTTC; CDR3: CASSPPGGRKYEQYF
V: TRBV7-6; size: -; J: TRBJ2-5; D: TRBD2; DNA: TGTGCCAGCAGCTTAAGCTTTGCTAGCGGGATGGAGACCCAGTACTTC; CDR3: CASSLSFASGMETQYF
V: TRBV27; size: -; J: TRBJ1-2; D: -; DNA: TGTGCCAGCACCACTTTCGCGGGAAACTATGGCTACACCTTC; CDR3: CASTTFAGNYGYTF
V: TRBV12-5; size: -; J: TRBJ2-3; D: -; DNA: TGTGCTAGTGGTTTGTCCCCGGGGGACCGGGACAGAGACCGCACAGATACGCAGTATTTT; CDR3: CASGLSPGDRDRDRTDTQYF
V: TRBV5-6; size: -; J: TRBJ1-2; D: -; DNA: TGTGCCAGCAGCTTGAAGGGTAGCGGCTACACCTTC; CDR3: CASSLKGSGYTF
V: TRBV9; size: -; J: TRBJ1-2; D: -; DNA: TGTGCCAGCAGGTCCCCTAGTCGCTATGGCTACACCTTC; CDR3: CASRSPSRYGYTF
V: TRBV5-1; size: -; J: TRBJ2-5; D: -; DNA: TGCGCCAGCAGCCACCCCCTGTCCGAGACCCAGTACTTC; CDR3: CASSHPLSETQYF
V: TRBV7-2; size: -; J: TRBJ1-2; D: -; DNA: TGTGCCAGCAGCTTACTCCAGGATAACTATGGCTACACCTTC; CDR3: CASSLLQDNYGYTF
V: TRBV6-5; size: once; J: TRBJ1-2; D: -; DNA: TGTGCCAGCAGTACCGGACAGTATGGCTACACCTTC; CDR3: CASSTGQYGYTF
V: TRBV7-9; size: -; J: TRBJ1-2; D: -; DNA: TGTGCCAGCAGCTTAGCCGGGAACTATGGCTACACCTTC; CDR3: CASSLAGNYGYTF
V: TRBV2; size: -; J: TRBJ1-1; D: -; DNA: TGTGCCAGCAGTGGTGGGACCCCCCGAAGGGACACTGAAGCTTTCTTT; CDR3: CASSGGTPRRDTEAFF
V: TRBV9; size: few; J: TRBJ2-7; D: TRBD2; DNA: TGTGCCAGCAGCGTGGAATCGTCGGGCGCGGGAGCTTCCTACGAGCAGTACTTC; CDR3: CASSVESSGAGASYEQYF
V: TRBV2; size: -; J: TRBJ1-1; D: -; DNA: TGTGCCAGCATCGAAGGGGGAAACACTGAAGCTTTCTTT; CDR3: CASIEGGNTEAFF
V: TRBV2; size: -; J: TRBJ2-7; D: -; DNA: TGTGCCAGCAGTGCCCCCTTAGGGGGGGAGCAGTACTTC; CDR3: CASSAPLGGEQYF
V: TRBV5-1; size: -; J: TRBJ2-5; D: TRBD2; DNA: TGCGCCAGCAGCTACGGACTAGAAGAGACCCAGTACTTC; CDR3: CASSYGLEETQYF
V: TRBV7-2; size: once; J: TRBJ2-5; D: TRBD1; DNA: TGTGCCAGCAGCCAAGGGACAGGGGATGTTTGGGAGACCCAGTACTTC; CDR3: CASSQGTGDVWETQYF